This TCR delta chain was identified in a study of gamma-delta T cells after stem cell transplantation (dated by TCRdb to 2016 to 2017). CDR3 length: 19 amino acids, cysteine to phenylalanine. The retained sequence is limited to the CDR3, 57 bases, with the frame set at the first base. The germline V gene gives CDR1 as GEAIGNYY and CDR2 as EKD. To note about this clone: This receptor's antigen is unknown. The TCRdb record carries a much larger clone's protein, which differs from this DNA's translation at residue 3; a read error is the likely cause, and the protein listed here is the DNA translation.

The library was obtained by RT-PCR. TCRdb names Illumina MiSeq as the instrument used. TCRdb reran clone calling on the public reads with CATT; rows sharing one DNA sequence were then combined. A total of about 2,000 delta-chain clones appear in this sample, about 4.6% of them only once. 30% to 40% of the sample is taken by the ten largest. The chain is assembled from TRDV2 and TRDJ3, and 7 bases in between align with TRDD3. Input material: gamma-delta T cells. The receptor comes from a human donor. It is not recorded whose cells these are; they may come from a transplant donor. The CDR3 protein sequence reads: CARDAIWGPDSWDTRQMFF. At the DNA level, the sequence is TGTGCCCGTGACGCCATCTGGGGGCCTGACTCCTGGGACACCCGACAGATGTTTTTC.